The clone carrying this T cell receptor beta chain has only a few counts. Its target is unknown. This sample also contains other DNA sequences that code for the same CDR3. The data are from a study of shared clonotypes between healthy human individuals. Study-wide context: The people who gave samples were a couple of women and a few men aged 18 to 49.

Study outcomes and limitations: When compared with the clonotypes that were shared by all four sorted-subset donors, the non-shared clonotypes turned out to have lower generation probabilities.

A roughly 200 ng quantity of DNA, 29,000 or so T cell genomes, went into the sorted-subset replicate PCRs. Data came from immunoSEQ multiplex PCR; TCRdb stores just in-frame clones and leaves some out. The data show approximately 2,300,000 clones, with about 90% seen just once and around 0.38% held by the top ten. Sequencing used naive CD4+ T cells from PBMCs. The subset: CD45RA+ positively selected. This TCR came from a man aged 18-30 years in good health. Some clones in this sample may be carry-over from other donors' samples.

Written as DNA, the CDR3 is TGTGCCAGCAGCTTAGGGGGTAACACCATATATTTT. Translated: CASSLGGNTIYF. The rearrangement uses TRBV5-4 and TRBJ1-3, with a tentative D call TRBD1 (6 bases). The CDR3 has 12 amino acids. Germline V gene data show CDR1 as SGHNT and CDR2 as YYREEE (reference sequence). V lost 2 bases to trimming and J lost 7 bases, with 7 bases between them.